This T cell receptor (beta chain) was recovered during a study of CD8+ T cells in alopecia areata (dated by TCRdb to the late 2010s). A note on the overall study: The treated patients took part in an open-label pilot trial in which moderate-to-severe alopecia areata was treated with oral tofacitinib at 5 to 10 mg twice daily. Patients stayed on tofacitinib for 6 to 18 months and then had 6 months of follow-up off drug so that delayed response and recurrence could be assessed. In treated patients, disease severity was measured using the SALT score, which gives the percentage of scalp surface area affected. The study used high-throughput TCRbeta sequencing to examine T cell clonal expansion in alopecia areata, in both the C3H/HeJ mouse model and human patients. Human TCRbeta sequencing covered scalp tissue and sorted CD4+ and CD8+ peripheral blood T cells from patchy and totalis/universalis alopecia areata patients and healthy controls. Patients on tofacitinib were biopsied at baseline and after 4 and 24 weeks of treatment, and several of the patients also had a later scalp biopsy. Scalp clonality was compared across normal scalp (n=4), patchy alopecia areata scalp (n=8), and alopecia totalis/universalis scalp (n=8). The RNA source kit depended on sample type: the PAXgene miRNA kit for fixed scalp, the miRNeasy kit for PBMCs, and the RNeasy kit for mouse skin. TCRbeta CDR3 regions were amplified by immunoSEQ multiplex PCR with 35 Vbeta forward and 13 Jbeta reverse primers.

Taken from the germline V gene, the CDR1 and CDR2 loops are MNHEY and SVGAGI. Trimming takes 2 bases from V and 10 bases from J, and the germline ends sit 15 bases apart. Spanning cysteine to phenylalanine, the CDR3 consists of 14 amino acids. Only the CDR3 DNA is retained, 42 bases long and in frame from the first base. Broad study findings and their caveats: Compared with normal scalp, lesional scalp had higher clonality and more expanded CD8+ clones, particularly in alopecia totalis/universalis, a pattern that suggests antigenic drive. Scalp TCR repertoire analysis is complicated because resident alphabeta T cells in normal human skin are also sequenced, whereas mouse skin is dominated by gammadelta T cells. Shared TCR sequences between patients were less evident than in mice, which may be partly attributable to HLA diversity in the patient population. The treated cohort was small, with a single nonresponder, so links between baseline CD8+ expansion and response need larger studies. Tofacitinib significantly decreased scalp clonality and the number of expanded CD8+ clones among the top 100 scalp clones. During tofacitinib treatment, many expanded lesional clones stuck around in both scalp and blood, and this persistence may partly explain why relapse happens after treatment is stopped.

As to this clone: The target of this receptor is not known. The input lacks base qualities; no much larger clone sits a single base away.

The method was the immunoSEQ multiplex PCR assay. RNA was extracted from all samples and reverse transcribed into cDNA, which served as template for TCR sequencing. First-strand cDNA was synthesized using SuperScript III with a 2:1 mix of oligo-dT and random hexamers. A synthetic immune receptor repertoire was used to assess amplification bias, and residual bias was removed computationally. Concerning the study's data processing: After raw reads were preprocessed to remove errors, the CDR3 was defined following IMGT conventions as running from the conserved cysteine to phenylalanine. Clonality was computed by normalizing Shannon entropy by log2 of the number of productive unique TCRs and subtracting the result from 1. Whether scalp clones were CD4 or CD8 was inferred by matching scalp TCRbeta sequences against CD4 and CD8 repertoires sorted from blood. Imported from immuneACCESS, the table was reduced by TCRdb to in-frame sequences with V and J called. These copies leave out some clones; in studies compared against another copy, an unresolved V gene accounts for under half, and the cause of the remainder is not known. The V and J calls and the clone size are those of that table, but D and trimming were determined from the DNA. The sample table lists fewer than 250,000 clones, around two fifths of them with a count of one. The leading ten clones occupy 0.45% to 0.55% of the sample.

The sample's treatment or condition, from its label and the paper: oral pan-JAK inhibitor, 5-10 mg twice daily. From alopecia areata patients, peripheral blood was collected along with lesional scalp punch biopsies. PBMCs were isolated by density centrifugation and stained for CD3, CD4 and CD8, after which CD4+ and CD8+ T cells were sorted on a FACSAria. The specimen was CD4+ T cells sorted from blood, collected at approximately week 30, from a patient treated with tofacitinib. This receptor was identified in a human donor with alopecia areata. The V gene is TRBV6-5 and the J gene is TRBJ2-1; the D gene could be either TRBD1 or TRBD2, each agreeing at 5 bases. The CDR3 protein: CASSYLDGEGEQFF. The nucleotides read TGTGCCAGCAGTTACCTTGATGGCGAGGGGGAGCAGTTCTTC.